These 28 T cell receptor beta chains were all obtained from the same sample, sequenced in a study of blood T cell repertoires in COVID-19. Only in-frame clones appear in the TCRdb table, and some are missing; sequencing was by immunoSEQ multiplex PCR. The table has 250,000 to 350,000 clones, about 88% seen once. Sequences were obtained from peripheral blood. The receptors come from a woman in her 70s with COVID-19, enrolled during active disease.

Written as DNA, the CDR3 is TGTGCCAGCAGCTTAGGAGGCTGGTATAGCAATCAGCCCCAGCATTTT. Protein sequence: CASSLGGWYSNQPQHF. V is TRBV7-2 and J is TRBJ1-5, with D unclear. V was cut by 1 base and J by 0 bases, with 10 bases left in between. Germline V gene data show CDR1 as SGHTA and CDR2 as FQGNSA. CDR3 size: 16 residues.

V is TRBV5-1 and J is TRBJ2-7; possibly TRBD2 for D (7 bases). The CDR3 totals 15 residues. Germline CDR1 SGHRS, CDR2 YFSETQ. Trimming removed 1 base from V and 7 bases from J, with 18 bases in between. The CDR3 nucleotides are TGCGCCAGCAGCTTGTTTGCGGGGGCGACGCGAGAGCAGTACTTC. It codes for CASSLFAGATREQYF.

The V gene is TRBV4-3, the J gene TRBJ2-7; 8 nucleotides align to TRBD1. Trimming removed 0 bases from V and 3 bases from J; junction bases left unmatched: 10. Looked up from germline, CDR1 is LGHNA and CDR2 is YSLEER. The CDR3 has 17 amino acids. The CDR3 bases are TGCGCCAGCAGCCAAGAGGCAGGAACAGGGGGAGTCTACGAGCAGTACTTC. Translated, it gives CASSQEAGTGGVYEQYF.

The chain uses TRBV30 and TRBJ1-5, with 8 bases fitting TRBD1. This CDR3 comprises 16 residues. Germline trimming cut 1 base from V and 11 bases from J; bases unmatched to any gene: 16. Germline CDR1 reads GTSNPN; CDR2 reads SVGIG (reference sequence). This chain's CDR3 is CAWSGTGQGGVGAQHF. The CDR3 DNA sequence: TGTGCCTGGAGTGGCACCGGACAGGGCGGGGTGGGAGCCCAGCATTTT.

The sample holds one count of this clone. The CDR3, as DNA: TGTGCCAGCAGTTTAAGGGCAGGGGGCAACTATGGCTACACCTTC. Protein: CASSLRAGGNYGYTF. The rearrangement uses TRBV27 and TRBJ1-2, with TRBD1 matching 8 bases. Germline values: CDR1 MNHEY, CDR2 SMNVEV (reference sequence). CDR3 length equals 15 residues. V shed 2 bases, J shed 2 bases, and the junction held 4 bases outside the gene matches.

In DNA, the CDR3 is TGTGCCAGCAGCGTAGGACGAGGGGGGGCTTACAATGAGCAGTTCTTC. Protein product: CASSVGRGGAYNEQFF. The chain uses TRBV9 and TRBJ2-1, with D possibly being TRBD2 (7 bases). This CDR3 contains 16 residues. V was cut by 0 bases and J by 4 bases, with 14 bases left in between. The germline V gene encodes CDR1 SGDLS and CDR2 YYNGEE.

The chain has TRBV7-9 and TRBJ1-4; no clear D. CDR1 is SEHNR and CDR2 is FQNEAQ in the germline V gene (reference sequence). The CDR3 loop spans 17 amino acids. The V and J ends lost 0 bases and 2 bases respectively, with 13 bases between them. The CDR3 loop is CASSLALFSATNEKLFF. CDR3 DNA: TGTGCCAGCAGCTTAGCGCTGTTCAGCGCTACTAATGAAAAACTGTTTTTT.

The genes are TRBV5-1 and TRBJ2-7; 8 nucleotides align to TRBD2. V shed 0 bases and J 2 bases; nucleotides not matched to a gene: 7. Germline values: CDR1 SGHRS, CDR2 YFSETQ. This CDR3 region has 16 residues. CDR3 amino acids: CASSLEGGLGPYEQYF. The CDR3, as DNA: TGCGCCAGCAGCTTGGAGGGGGGACTAGGTCCCTACGAGCAGTACTTC.

The chain combines TRBV15 with TRBJ2-7, with 9 positions matching TRBD2. The length of the CDR3 is 13 residues. Looked up from germline, CDR1 is LNHNV and CDR2 is YYDKDF (reference sequence). Trimming took 5 bases from V and 3 from J; bases not matched to a gene: 2. Written as DNA, the CDR3 is TGTGCCACCAGCGAGCGGGGGGACTACGAGCAGTACTTC. It specifies CATSERGDYEQYF.

J is TRBJ1-1 and V is TRBV6-1; D remains ambiguous. CDR1 is MNHNS, CDR2 SASEGT, per germline. The CDR3 spans 15 residues. V shed 2 bases and J shed 1 base, with 11 bases lying between them. The DNA of the CDR3 is TGTGCCAGCAGTGAAAGCGGGGATCAGAACACTGAAGCTTTCTTT. This gives the protein CASSESGDQNTEAFF.

The chain has TRBV7-2 and TRBJ2-7; D is possibly TRBD2 (6 bases). This CDR3 is 13 amino acids long. V was clipped by 2 bases and J by 1 base, with 6 bases between them. CDR1 and CDR2 (germline): SGHTA, FQGNSA. The DNA for the CDR3 is TGTGCCAGCAGCTTACGGGAGTCCTACGAGCAGTACTTC. Translation: CASSLRESYEQYF.

The rearrangement uses TRBV6-5 and TRBJ1-2; TRBD1 matches 8 bases. This CDR3 is built from 14 residues. The V and J ends lost 5 bases and 4 bases, in that order; junction bases with no gene match: 6. Germline V lookup: CDR1 MNHEY, CDR2 SVGAGI. CDR3 protein: CASSTRQGSYGYTF. CDR3 bases: TGTGCCAGCAGTACCCGACAGGGGAGCTATGGCTACACCTTC.

The sample holds one count of this clone. The chain couples TRBV10-3 to TRBJ2-1; TRBD1 matches at 7 bases. The V and J ends lost 11 bases and 3 bases, in that order; junction bases with no gene match: 7. The CDR3 runs 13 residues. Germline-derived CDR1 and CDR2 are ENHRY and SYGVKD. CDR3 DNA: TGTGCCGTTGGGACAGAGAGCTACAATGAGCAGTTCTTC. This sequence encodes CAVGTESYNEQFF.

V is TRBV29-1 and J is TRBJ2-5; 15 bases line up with TRBD2. From germline, CDR1 is SQVTM and CDR2 ANQGSEA. With V trimmed by 7 bases and J by 4 bases, 4 bases remained unmatched. The CDR3 loop spans 14 amino acids. The CDR3 DNA reads TGCAGCGCTCGGACTAGCGGGGGGGGAGAGACCCAGTACTTC. It is translated as CSARTSGGGETQYF.

The J gene is TRBJ2-2, the V gene TRBV7-9, with D possibly matching TRBD2 (5 bases). The V end was cut by 6 bases, the J end by 7 bases, with 12 bases between. Germline CDR1 reads SEHNR; CDR2 reads FQNEAQ (reference sequence). The CDR3 extends over 13 amino acids. CDR3 coding DNA: TGTGCCAGCAGACTGCCAGGAGGCGGGGAGCTGTTTTTT. Its protein is CASRLPGGGELFF.

The CDR3 reads CASSLEGLNTDTQYF. As DNA, the CDR3 is TGCGCCAGCAGCTTGGAGGGACTTAACACAGATACGCAGTATTTT. The V call is TRBV5-1, the J call TRBJ2-3; D perhaps matches TRBD2 (6 bases). CDR1 is SGHRS and CDR2 is YFSETQ in the germline V gene. The CDR3 sequence is 15 residues long. Trimming pared 0 bases from V and 2 bases from J, leaving 10 bases between.

The CDR3 sequence is CSVVHSYEQYF. The CDR3 DNA reads TGCAGCGTTGTGCACAGCTACGAGCAGTACTTC. The gene calls are TRBV29-1 and TRBJ2-7; unclear D gene. Germline CDR1 reads SQVTM; CDR2 reads ANQGSEA. The CDR3 contains 11 residues. Trimming took off 4 bases at V and 3 bases at J, with 7 bases between the two ends.

The chain links TRBV5-6 to TRBJ2-5, with D perhaps TRBD1 (6 bases). CDR1 SGHDT and CDR2 YYEEEE come from the germline V gene. V gave up 5 bases and J gave up 5 bases, with 22 bases separating them. The CDR3 length is 16 residues. The CDR3 DNA follows: TGTGCCAGCAGTTATGGGGACAACGGGGTCGGGGAGACCCAGTACTTC. Translation gives CASSYGDNGVGETQYF. The full variable domain, its missing parts supplied by reference TRBV5-6 and TRBJ2-5, is DAGVTQSPTHLIKTRGQQVTLRCSPKSGHDTVSWYQQALGQGPQFIFQYYEEEERQRGNFPDRFSGHQFPNYSSELNVNALLLGDSALYLCASSYGDNGVGETQYFGPGTRLLVL.

V usage is TRBV9 and J usage is TRBJ2-2; 9 bases line up with TRBD1. Per germline, CDR1 SGDLS and CDR2 YYNGEE. V was pared by 0 bases and J by 4 bases, with 10 bases of the junction left unmatched. This CDR3 comprises 18 residues. The chain's CDR3 is CASSVGGAGDRATGELFF. CDR3 coding DNA: TGTGCCAGCAGCGTAGGAGGGGCTGGGGACAGGGCCACCGGGGAGCTGTTTTTT.

The rearrangement joins TRBV27 to TRBJ1-2; 7 nucleotides agree with TRBD1. Germline V gives CDR1 MNHEY, CDR2 SMNVEV (reference sequence). This CDR3 comprises 14 residues. The V segment lost 6 bases and the J segment 5 bases; nucleotides outside the gene matches: 9. CDR3 sequence: CASSLATGTYGYTF. The CDR3 coding sequence is TGTGCCAGCAGCCTAGCGACAGGGACATATGGCTACACCTTC.

The rearrangement links TRBV9 to TRBJ2-7, with D tentatively TRBD2 (5 bases). Germline V gene lookup returns CDR1 SGDLS and CDR2 YYNGEE. The CDR3 consists of 13 residues. V lost 0 bases and J 5 bases, leaving 9 bases between the germline ends. In DNA, the CDR3 is TGTGCCAGCAGCGTAGGAACTAGAGACGAGCAGTACTTC. This sequence encodes CASSVGTRDEQYF.

The chain has TRBV3-1 (or the pseudogene TRBV3-2) and TRBJ2-7, with D perhaps matching TRBD2 (5 bases). The CDR3 runs to 12 residues. The V end lost 4 bases, the J end lost 6 bases, and 10 bases lay between the germline ends. Germline-derived CDR1 and CDR2 are LGHDT and YNNKEL (reference sequence). CDR3 sequence reads: CASSPRGTEQYF. CDR3 in DNA: TGTGCCAGCAGCCCCCGGGGAACCGAGCAGTACTTC.

This chain joins TRBV9 and TRBJ1-5; a weak D match, TRBD1 (5 bases). V gave up 4 bases and J gave up 1 base, with 9 bases separating them. The germline CDR1 and CDR2 sequences are SGDLS and YYNGEE. The CDR3 loop spans 14 amino acids. The CDR3 loop reads CASSYGQSNQPQHF. The CDR3 DNA is TGTGCCAGCAGCTATGGACAAAGCAATCAGCCCCAGCATTTT.

The V call is TRBV28, the J call TRBJ2-7; possible D gene TRBD1, 6 bases. The CDR3 spans 15 residues. CDR1 and CDR2 from the germline V gene are MDHEN and SYDVKM. Deletions cut 7 bases from V and 0 bases from J, with 16 bases between. CDR3 coding DNA: TGTGCCAGCAATTCCAGGGGTACTAGCTCCTACGAGCAGTACTTC. Translating it yields CASNSRGTSSYEQYF.

V usage is TRBV6-6 and J usage is TRBJ2-7, with TRBD1 matching 7 bases. This CDR3 comprises 16 residues. The germline V gene has CDR1 MNHNY and CDR2 SVGAGI (reference sequence). After removal of 5 bases from V and 4 bases from J, the junction contained 14 bases not matched to a gene. The CDR3 region has the DNA TGTGCCAGCAGTCTAAAAGGGGACAGTAAGATATACGAGCAGTACTTC. It encodes CASSLKGDSKIYEQYF.

As DNA, the CDR3 is TGTGCCAGCAGCCAAGATTTGGGGGGGGGAGCCTACGAGCAGTACTTC. Amino acid sequence: CASSQDLGGGAYEQYF. The chain is built from TRBV3-1 (or the pseudogene TRBV3-2) and TRBJ2-7; 7 nucleotides agree with TRBD2. V shed 0 bases and J 2 bases; nucleotides not matched to a gene: 7. Germline V CDR1 and CDR2: LGHDT, YNNKEL (reference sequence). This CDR3 has 16 residues.

This chain uses TRBV9 with TRBJ2-1, with D possibly TRBD2 on 6 matching bases. Trimming shortened V by 2 bases and J by 8 bases, and 11 bases separated the two germline ends. The CDR3 loop spans 13 amino acids. The V gene's germline CDR1 is SGDLS and CDR2 YYNGEE. CDR3 nucleotide sequence: TGTGCCAGCAGCGTCCTAGCGAGGGATGAGCAGTTCTTC. Translated, it gives CASSVLARDEQFF.

The chain carries TRBV6-5 and TRBJ2-3; TRBD2 matches 11 bases. The V segment lost 6 bases and the J segment 2 bases; nucleotides outside the gene matches: 4. The CDR3 runs to 15 residues. Germline V gene lookup returns CDR1 MNHEY and CDR2 SVGAGI. The chain's CDR3 is CASSGTSGNTDTQYF. In DNA form, the CDR3 reads TGTGCCAGCAGCGGGACTAGCGGAAACACAGATACGCAGTATTTT.